The source of this TCR beta chain is a study of spatial heterogeneity in lung cancer. Looking at the study overall: The average appearance count of each unique TCR and UMI combination in raw reads was more than ten.

In this sample, this clonotype turned up many times. The antigen remains unidentified. Study outcomes and limitations: Counts that tracked tumor mutation counts were those of expanded intratumoral alpha and beta TCRs.

The CDR3 length is 14 residues. Germline CDR1 ENHRY, CDR2 SYGVKD. J was trimmed by 4 bases and V by 3 bases; bases with no gene match: 3. One entry per CDR3 protein, called by TCRdb with MiXCR from the 5' RACE reads. The repertoire includes around 5,000 distinct CDR3 sequences, approximately 31% of them detected once, and about 25% sits in the top ten. Time point specified: sample taken at primary tumor resection. The source of this sequence is a female donor with early-stage non-small cell lung cancer. The material sequenced was lung tumor tissue, taken at surgery. J is TRBJ1-2 and V is TRBV10-3; 9 nucleotides align to TRBD1. The CDR3 sequence: CAISDPTGGYGYTF. The CDR3 DNA is TGTGCCATCAGTGATCCGACAGGGGGCTATGGCTACACCTTC.